This T cell receptor (beta chain) was sequenced during a study of shared clonotypes between healthy human individuals. Findings of the study overall: Clonotypes shared by all four sorted-subset donors had higher generation probabilities than non-shared clonotypes.

CDR3 size: 16 residues. Germline CDR1 LNHDA, CDR2 SQIVND (reference sequence). V was shortened by 3 bases and J by 4 bases, with 18 bases between the two germline ends. Remarks on this clone: Its antigen is as yet unknown.

Methods used by the authors: ImmunoSEQ output lacked quality scores and full-length reads, limiting matched filtering. Only in-frame clones appear in the TCRdb table, and some are missing; sequencing was by immunoSEQ multiplex PCR. V and J calls and clone size are as listed in that table; D and trimming were resolved from the DNA. This sample has 400,000 to 600,000 clones, with around 96% found just once. Sequenced: naive CD4+ T cells sorted from blood. The subset here: CD45RA+ positively selected. The clonotype was recovered from a woman aged 25-40 years in good health. This chain uses TRBV19 with TRBJ2-5; TRBD1 might be the D (5 bases). The DNA for the CDR3 is TGTGCCAGTAGTATGGGGCCCCAGGGCCTTTCAGAGACCCAGTACTTC. Translation gives CASSMGPQGLSETQYF.